This TCR beta chain was sequenced in a study of T cells after yellow fever vaccination. Study-wide points: Shared CD4/CD8 clonotypes were a small share, likely from convergent recombination. After the booster, approximately 96% of CD4 and roughly nine tenths of CD8 primary-response clones were re-detected. Peaking on day 5 versus 15, the secondary response was faster but weaker.

Note on this clonotype: The antigen remains undetermined.

CDR3 length equals 13 residues. Trimming took off 7 bases at V and 4 bases at J, with 12 bases between the two ends. Germline lookup yields CDR1 KGHDR and CDR2 SFDVKD. TCRdb passed the 5' RACE reads through MiXCR, listing each CDR3 protein once. Among roughly 310,000 distinct CDR3 sequences, 8% to 10% were seen once, and the ten largest hold roughly 18%. The chain links TRBV24-1 to TRBJ2-5; either TRBD1 or TRBD2 may supply D (6 bases each). Sample: PBMCs, taken on the day of the first yellow fever vaccination. The origin of this receptor is a man in his late teens or twenties who received the YFV17D yellow fever vaccine. The CDR3 sequence is CATSGGGRETQYF. The CDR3 DNA reads as TGTGCCACCAGCGGAGGGGGTCGAGAGACCCAGTACTTC.